Sequencing of this T cell receptor (beta chain) was carried out in a study of OX40 agonist ivuxolimab in advanced cancers. Study background: Patients were treated with intravenous ivuxolimab, dosed at 0.01 to 10 mg/kg and infused every 2 weeks. Patients were roughly 83% male with ages about 23 to 80, mean around 61. Study-wide results and caveats: Averaged across samples, CD8+ T cells carried more expanded clones than CD4+ did.

To note about this clone: The target antigen is unknown.

Repertoires were generated with immunoSEQ multiplex PCR, while TCRdb's copy carries only in-frame clones and drops some. The repertoire holds about 100,000 clones, about 90% seen once, with 0.79% in the top ten. At baseline, cycle 4 day 1, and cycle 7 day 1, blood was sampled. The V end lost 3 bases, the J end lost 4 bases, and 7 bases lay between the germline ends. The CDR3 has 12 residues. Per germline, CDR1 SEHNR and CDR2 FQNEAQ (reference sequence). This rearrangement joins TRBV7-9 to TRBJ2-7; D not resolved. The sequence was collected from an adult with an advanced solid tumor such as melanoma, head and neck, liver or kidney cancer. This sample comprised CD4+ or CD8+ T cells sorted from blood, obtained in a trial of the OX40 agonist ivuxolimab. Written as DNA, the CDR3 is TGTGCCAGCAGCTTCGTAGCATACGAGCAGTACTTC. Translating gives CASSFVAYEQYF.